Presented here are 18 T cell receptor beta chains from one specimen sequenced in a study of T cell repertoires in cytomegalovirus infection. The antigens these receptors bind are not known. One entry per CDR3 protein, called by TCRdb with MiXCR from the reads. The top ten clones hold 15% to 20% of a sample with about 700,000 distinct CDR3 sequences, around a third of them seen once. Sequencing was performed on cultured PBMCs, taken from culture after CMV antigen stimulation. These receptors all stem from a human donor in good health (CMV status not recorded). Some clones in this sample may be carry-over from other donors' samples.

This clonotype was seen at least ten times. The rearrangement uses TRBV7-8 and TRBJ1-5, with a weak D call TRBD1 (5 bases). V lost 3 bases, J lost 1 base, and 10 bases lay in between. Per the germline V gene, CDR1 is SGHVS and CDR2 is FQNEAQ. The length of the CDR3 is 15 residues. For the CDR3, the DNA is TGTGCCAGCAGCTTGGTAGGGACGAGCAATCAGCCCCAGCATTTT. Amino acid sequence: CASSLVGTSNQPQHF.

CDR3 region: CASSQVGQLYQPQHF. The CDR3 DNA reads TGCGCCAGCAGCCAAGTGGGGCAGCTTTATCAGCCCCAGCATTTT. This sequence joins TRBV4-1 and TRBJ1-5; tentative D call: TRBD1 (5 bases). Trimming shortened V by 1 base and J by 5 bases, and 12 bases separated the two germline ends. This CDR3 has 15 amino acids. Germline V CDR1 and CDR2: MGHRA, YSYEKL.

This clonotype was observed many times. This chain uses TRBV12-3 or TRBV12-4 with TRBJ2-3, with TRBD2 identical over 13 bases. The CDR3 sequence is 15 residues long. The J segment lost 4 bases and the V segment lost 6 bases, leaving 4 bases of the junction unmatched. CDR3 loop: CASRLLAGGADTQYF. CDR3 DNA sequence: TGTGCCAGCAGACTACTAGCGGGGGGGGCAGATACGCAGTATTTT.

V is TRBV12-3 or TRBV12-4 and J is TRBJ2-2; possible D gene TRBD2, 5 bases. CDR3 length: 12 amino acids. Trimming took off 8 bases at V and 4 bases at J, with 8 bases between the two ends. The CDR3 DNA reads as TGTGCCAGCTCAGCGGTCACCGGGGAGCTGTTTTTT. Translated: CASSAVTGELFF.

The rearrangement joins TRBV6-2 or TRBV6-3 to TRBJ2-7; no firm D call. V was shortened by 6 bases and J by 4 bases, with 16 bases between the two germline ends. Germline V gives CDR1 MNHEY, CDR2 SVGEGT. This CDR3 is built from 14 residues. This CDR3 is CASSYNLLGYEQYF. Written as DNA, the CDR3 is TGTGCCAGCAGCTACAACCTCTTAGGGTACGAGCAGTACTTC.

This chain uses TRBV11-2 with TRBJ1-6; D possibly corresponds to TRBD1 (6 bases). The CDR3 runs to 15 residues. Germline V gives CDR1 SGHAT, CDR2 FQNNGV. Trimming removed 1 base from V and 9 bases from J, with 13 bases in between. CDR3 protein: CASSLGPGAVSPLHF. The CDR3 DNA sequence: TGTGCCAGCAGCTTAGGACCGGGGGCGGTTTCACCCCTCCACTTT.

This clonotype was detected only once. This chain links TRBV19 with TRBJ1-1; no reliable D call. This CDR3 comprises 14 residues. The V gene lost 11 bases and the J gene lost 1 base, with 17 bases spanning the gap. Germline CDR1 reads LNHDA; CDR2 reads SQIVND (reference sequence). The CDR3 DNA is TGTGCCCGTAAAAGCGGCCGCGGGAACACTGAAGCTTTCTTT. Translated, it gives CARKSGRGNTEAFF.

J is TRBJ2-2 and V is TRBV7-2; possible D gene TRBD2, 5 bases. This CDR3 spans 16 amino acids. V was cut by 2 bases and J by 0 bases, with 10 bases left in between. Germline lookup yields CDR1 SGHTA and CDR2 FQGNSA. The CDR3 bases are TGTGCCAGCAGCTTATTGAGGGCTTCGAACACCGGGGAGCTGTTTTTT. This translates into CASSLLRASNTGELFF. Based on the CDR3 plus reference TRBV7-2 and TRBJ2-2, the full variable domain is GAGVSQSPSNKVTEKGKDVELRCDPISGHTALYWYRQSLGQGLEFLIYFQGNSAPDKSGLPSDRFSAERTGGSVSTLTIQRTQQEDSAVYLCASSLLRASNTGELFFGEGSRLTVL.

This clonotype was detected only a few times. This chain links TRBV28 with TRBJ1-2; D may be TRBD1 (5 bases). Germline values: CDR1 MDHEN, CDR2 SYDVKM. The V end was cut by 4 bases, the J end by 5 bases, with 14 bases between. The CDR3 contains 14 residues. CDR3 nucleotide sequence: TGTGCCAGCAGTTCAAGACCTGGGGGGTATGGCTACACCTTC. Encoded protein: CASSSRPGGYGYTF.

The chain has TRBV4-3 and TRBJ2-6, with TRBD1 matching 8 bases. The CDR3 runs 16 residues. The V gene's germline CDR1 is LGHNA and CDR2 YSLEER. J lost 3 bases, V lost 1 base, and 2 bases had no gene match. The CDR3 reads CASSQGDRIGANVLTF. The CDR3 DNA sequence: TGCGCCAGCAGCCAAGGGGACAGGATTGGGGCCAACGTCCTGACTTTC.

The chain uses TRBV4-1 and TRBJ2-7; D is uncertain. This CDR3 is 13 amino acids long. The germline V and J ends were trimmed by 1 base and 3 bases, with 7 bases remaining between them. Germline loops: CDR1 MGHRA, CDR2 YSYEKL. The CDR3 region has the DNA TGCGCCAGCAGCCAAGTCGACGGCTACGAGCAGTACTTC. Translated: CASSQVDGYEQYF.

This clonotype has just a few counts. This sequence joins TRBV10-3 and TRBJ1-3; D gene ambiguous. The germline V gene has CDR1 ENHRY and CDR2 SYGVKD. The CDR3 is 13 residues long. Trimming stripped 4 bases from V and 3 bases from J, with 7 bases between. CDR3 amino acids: CAISGSVGNTIYF. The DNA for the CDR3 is TGTGCCATCAGTGGTTCTGTTGGAAACACCATATATTTT.

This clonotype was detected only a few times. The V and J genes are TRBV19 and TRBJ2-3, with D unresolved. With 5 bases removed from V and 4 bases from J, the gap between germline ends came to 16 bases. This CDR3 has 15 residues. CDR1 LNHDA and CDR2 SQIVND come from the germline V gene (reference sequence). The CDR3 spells CASSPDYGISDTQYF. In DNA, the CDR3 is TGTGCCAGTAGTCCAGATTACGGAATCTCAGATACGCAGTATTTT.

The CDR3 DNA sequence: TGTGCCAGCAGCCGAGGGGACCCGGGGGGGGGCTTAAGCTACGAGCAGTACTTC. Translating it yields CASSRGDPGGGLSYEQYF. The genes are TRBV6-5 and TRBJ2-7; 8 bases agree with TRBD2. The V segment lost 6 bases and the J segment 3 bases; nucleotides outside the gene matches: 19. The CDR3 extends over 18 amino acids. Germline loops: CDR1 MNHEY, CDR2 SVGAGI.

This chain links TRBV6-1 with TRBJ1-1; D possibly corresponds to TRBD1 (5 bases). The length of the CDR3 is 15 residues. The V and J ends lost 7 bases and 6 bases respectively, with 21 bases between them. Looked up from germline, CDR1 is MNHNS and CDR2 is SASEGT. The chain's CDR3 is CASTPGRLWGSEAFF. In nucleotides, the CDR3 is TGTGCCAGCACTCCGGGACGGCTCTGGGGATCTGAAGCTTTCTTT.

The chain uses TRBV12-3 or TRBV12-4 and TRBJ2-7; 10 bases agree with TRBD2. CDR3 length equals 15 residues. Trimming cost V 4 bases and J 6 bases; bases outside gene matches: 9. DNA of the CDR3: TGTGCCAGCAGTTCCCAGCGGGAGGGCCTCTCCGAGCAGTACTTC. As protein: CASSSQREGLSEQYF.

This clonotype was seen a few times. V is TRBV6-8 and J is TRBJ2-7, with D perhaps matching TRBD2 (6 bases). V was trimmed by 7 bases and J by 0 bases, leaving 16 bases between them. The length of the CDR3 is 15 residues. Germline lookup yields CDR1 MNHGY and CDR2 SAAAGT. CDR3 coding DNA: TGTGCCAGCAAAATCGGCCGCGGGGACTCCTACGAGCAGTACTTC. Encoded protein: CASKIGRGDSYEQYF.

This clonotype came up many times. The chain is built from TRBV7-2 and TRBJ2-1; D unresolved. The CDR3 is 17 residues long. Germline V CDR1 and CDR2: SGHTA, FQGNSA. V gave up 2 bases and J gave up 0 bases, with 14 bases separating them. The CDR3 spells CASSLLGPGSSYNEQFF. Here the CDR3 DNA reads TGTGCCAGCAGCTTATTGGGCCCGGGTAGCTCCTACAATGAGCAGTTCTTC. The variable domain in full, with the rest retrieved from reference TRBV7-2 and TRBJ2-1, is GAGVSQSPSNKVTEKGKDVELRCDPISGHTALYWYRQSLGQGLEFLIYFQGNSAPDKSGLPSDRFSAERTGGSVSTLTIQRTQQEDSAVYLCASSLLGPGSSYNEQFFGPGTRLTVL.